This TCR beta chain comes out of a study of T cell changes during pregnancy in multiple sclerosis. This table comes from immunoSEQ multiplex PCR, and its TCRdb copy is limited to in-frame clones, with some not included. The sample holds roughly 87,000 clones, about 90% seen once. V lost 4 bases to trimming and J lost 4 bases, with 13 bases between them. The CDR3 runs 14 residues. Germline loops: CDR1 MRHNA, CDR2 SNTAGT. The clonotype originates from a female donor in good health, serving as a control in a pregnancy study. Some clones in this sample may be carry-over from other donors' samples. Source: PBMCs, taken in the first trimester of pregnancy. J is TRBJ1-1 and V is TRBV6-4; D perhaps matches TRBD1 (6 bases). DNA of the CDR3: TGTGCCAGCAGTGGTAAGGGGGAGGGCACTGAAGCTTTCTTT. This codes for CASSGKGEGTEAFF.